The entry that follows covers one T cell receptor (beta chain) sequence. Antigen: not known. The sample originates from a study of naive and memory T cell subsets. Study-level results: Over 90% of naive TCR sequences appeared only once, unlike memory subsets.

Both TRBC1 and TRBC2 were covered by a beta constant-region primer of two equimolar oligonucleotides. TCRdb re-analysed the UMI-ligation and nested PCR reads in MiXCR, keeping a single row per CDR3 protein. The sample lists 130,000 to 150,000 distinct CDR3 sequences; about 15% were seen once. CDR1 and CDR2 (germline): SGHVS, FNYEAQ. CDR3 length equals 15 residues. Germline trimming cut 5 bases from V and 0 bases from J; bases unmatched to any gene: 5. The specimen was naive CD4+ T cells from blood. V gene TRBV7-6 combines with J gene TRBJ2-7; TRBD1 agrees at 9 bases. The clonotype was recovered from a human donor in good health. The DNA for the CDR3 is TGTGCCAGCAGCCGGACAGGGGATTTCTCCTACGAGCAGTACTTC. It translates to CASSRTGDFSYEQYF.